The next 6 T cell receptor beta chains were all read from a single sample in a study of T cell responses to AZD1222 COVID-19 vaccine. Measured with immunoSEQ multiplex PCR; TCRdb has only the in-frame clones, and not every one. Of fewer than 70,000 clones listed, 89% are singletons. The specimen comprised peripheral blood, sampled 28 days after the second AZD1222 dose. The source is an adult who received the AZD1222 COVID-19 vaccine.

This chain links TRBV7-2 with TRBJ1-1; D is ambiguous. V lost 2 bases and J lost 3, with 7 bases in between. Germline lookup yields CDR1 SGHTA and CDR2 FQGNSA. The CDR3 contains 13 residues. For the CDR3, the DNA is TGTGCCAGCAGCTTACAGCTGTACACTGAAGCTTTCTTT. Translation: CASSLQLYTEAFF.

This clone has a single count. The chain joins TRBV19 to TRBJ2-2; 8 nucleotides line up with TRBD2. V dropped 3 bases and J dropped 7; count of bases not matched to a gene: 19. CDR1 and CDR2 from the germline V gene are LNHDA and SQIVND (reference sequence). This CDR3 is built from 19 residues. CDR3 in DNA: TGTGCCAGTAGTATTTCGGGTTCGATGCGGGGGGCGCCGGGCGGGGAGCTGTTTTTT. Protein sequence: CASSISGSMRGAPGGELFF.

The chain uses TRBV5-5 and TRBJ1-1; D is unresolved. Trimming stripped 5 bases from V and 0 bases from J, with 8 bases between. Germline loops: CDR1 SGHKS, CDR2 YYEKEE (reference sequence). This CDR3 region has 13 residues. CDR3: CASRKTVNTEAFF. For the CDR3, the DNA is TGTGCCAGCAGAAAAACAGTGAACACTGAAGCTTTCTTT.

In this sample, this clone turned up once. V gene TRBV30 combines with J gene TRBJ1-3, with D perhaps matching TRBD1 (5 bases). CDR1 GTSNPN and CDR2 SVGIG come from the germline V gene (reference sequence). The CDR3 contains 17 residues. V dropped 1 base and J dropped 0 bases, with 16 bases sitting between them. CDR3 nucleotides: TGTGCCTGGAGTGCTGGACAAAGTGGTAGCTCTGGAAACACCATATATTTT. It yields the protein CAWSAGQSGSSGNTIYF.

The chain carries TRBV30 and TRBJ2-1; D is possibly TRBD2 (6 bases). The CDR3 consists of 16 residues. Germline assignment: CDR1 GTSNPN and CDR2 SVGIG (reference sequence). V shed 0 bases and J shed 0 bases, with 12 bases lying between them. CDR3 sequence: CAWSVSAGSSYNEQFF. The CDR3 coding sequence is TGTGCCTGGAGTGTATCTGCGGGAAGCTCCTACAATGAGCAGTTCTTC. Based on the CDR3 plus reference TRBV30 and TRBJ2-1, the full variable domain is SQTIHQWPATLVQPVGSPLSLECTVEGTSNPNLYWYRQAAGRGLQLLFYSVGIGQISSEVPQNLSASRPQDRQFILSSKKLLLSDSGFYLCAWSVSAGSSYNEQFFGPGTRLTVL.

The CDR3 spells CASSSTGTGLYEQYF. The CDR3 coding sequence is TGTGCCAGCAGCTCGACCGGGACAGGGTTGTACGAGCAGTACTTC. The chain uses TRBV5-6 and TRBJ2-7; 9 bases match TRBD1. This CDR3 is built from 15 residues. CDR1 and CDR2 (germline): SGHDT, YYEEEE. V was clipped by 3 bases and J by 4 bases; unmatched bases: 8.